A single sample is the source of the 10 T cell receptor beta chains below, sequenced in a study of PD-1 blockade in classical Hodgkin lymphoma. The patients all showed relapse after autologous stem cell transplantation, while their brentuximab vedotin exposure varied. The data were produced by immunoSEQ multiplex PCR, yet TCRdb's version contains in-frame clones alone and is incomplete. The sample has about 31,000 clones; about 70% are singletons. The source material was peripheral blood mononuclear cells (PBMCs), sampled before the second cycle of nivolumab. Receptors were obtained from a human donor with classical Hodgkin lymphoma.

The V call is TRBV5-1, the J call TRBJ2-7; 11 nucleotides agree with TRBD2. The CDR3 length is 15 residues. Germline-derived CDR1 and CDR2 are SGHRS and YFSETQ. After removal of 4 bases from V and 0 bases from J, the junction contained 3 bases not matched to a gene. CDR3 amino acids: CASSPTSGSSYEQYF. The CDR3 nucleotides are TGCGCCAGCAGCCCCACTAGCGGGAGCTCCTACGAGCAGTACTTC.

The chain carries TRBV5-6 and TRBJ1-4; D is perhaps TRBD1 (5 bases). V was shortened by 5 bases and J by 4 bases, with 18 bases between the two germline ends. CDR3 length equals 16 residues. Germline V CDR1 and CDR2: SGHDT, YYEEEE. CDR3 DNA: TGTGCCAGCAGGAGGCAGGGAAGGGCCCTTAATGAAAAACTGTTTTTT. Its protein is CASRRQGRALNEKLFF.

This clone has only a few counts. This CDR3 is CASSEVDSGGPGNIQYF. CDR3 nucleotide sequence: TGTGCCAGCAGTGAAGTTGATAGCGGGGGCCCTGGAAACATTCAGTACTTC. V and J are TRBV6-1 and TRBJ2-4; 9 bases match TRBD2. CDR1 MNHNS and CDR2 SASEGT come from the germline V gene. The CDR3 sequence is 17 residues long. V shed 1 base and J 6 bases; nucleotides not matched to a gene: 10.

This clone was picked up one time. The J gene is TRBJ1-2, the V gene TRBV2, with 8 positions matching TRBD1. Germline V gene data show CDR1 as SNHLY and CDR2 as FYNNEI. V shed 1 base, J shed 6 bases, and the junction held 7 bases outside the gene matches. This CDR3 is built from 15 residues. The CDR3 is CASSEENRGFNGYTF. The CDR3 DNA reads as TGTGCCAGCAGTGAAGAGAACAGGGGGTTTAATGGCTACACCTTC.

The chain joins TRBV11-3 to TRBJ1-2; D remains ambiguous. The CDR3 consists of 16 residues. V was clipped by 4 bases and J by 1 base, with 16 bases between them. Germline-derived CDR1 and CDR2 are SGHNT and YENEEA. This CDR3 reads CASSSTGLGGNYGYTF. CDR3 DNA: TGTGCCAGCAGCTCCACCGGCCTAGGAGGTAACTATGGCTACACCTTC.

V usage is TRBV28 and J usage is TRBJ1-5, with TRBD1 identical over 9 bases. The CDR3 totals 15 residues. V lost 5 bases and J lost 2; bases outside the gene matches: 4. CDR1 MDHEN and CDR2 SYDVKM come from the germline V gene. CDR3 bases: TGTGCCAGCAGTCCGGGGGACAGGGGCAATCAGCCCCAGCATTTT. Translation: CASSPGDRGNQPQHF.

Notes on this clone: The junction departs from germline at one end; a sequencing error may be responsible. DNA of the CDR3: TGTGCCAGCAGGGAAGGACAGGTCCGGGTAAAAGGCTACACCTTC. Amino acid sequence: CASREGQVRVKGYTF. This sequence joins TRBV2 and TRBJ1-2, with TRBD1 identical over 7 bases. The CDR3 has 15 residues. The germline V gene encodes CDR1 SNHLY and CDR2 FYNNEI.

The CDR3, as DNA: TGTGCCAGCTCACCACAGGGGACGTACCCTCCTGAAGCTTTCTTT. This sequence encodes CASSPQGTYPPEAFF. The chain has TRBV18 and TRBJ1-1; D possibly corresponds to TRBD1 (5 bases). The CDR3 is 15 residues long. Germline CDR1 KGHSH, CDR2 LQKENI. V was cut by 1 base and J by 6 bases, with 15 bases left in between.

By share, this clone ranks as medium-sized. J is TRBJ1-2 and V is TRBV28, with TRBD1 matching over 9 bases. The CDR3 is 14 residues long. Trimming cost V 4 bases and J 4 bases; bases outside gene matches: 4. Per the germline V gene, CDR1 is MDHEN and CDR2 is SYDVKM. CDR3 loop: CASSYRGQGYGYTF. The DNA of the CDR3 is TGTGCCAGCAGTTACAGGGGGCAGGGCTATGGCTACACCTTC.

This chain connects TRBV30 to TRBJ1-2, with 8 bases lining up with TRBD1. V was clipped by 7 bases and J by 4 bases; unmatched bases: 2. CDR3 length: 11 amino acids. From germline, CDR1 is GTSNPN and CDR2 SVGIG (reference sequence). For the CDR3, the DNA is TGTGCCTACAGGGGGAGCTATGGCTACACCTTC. Its translation is CAYRGSYGYTF.